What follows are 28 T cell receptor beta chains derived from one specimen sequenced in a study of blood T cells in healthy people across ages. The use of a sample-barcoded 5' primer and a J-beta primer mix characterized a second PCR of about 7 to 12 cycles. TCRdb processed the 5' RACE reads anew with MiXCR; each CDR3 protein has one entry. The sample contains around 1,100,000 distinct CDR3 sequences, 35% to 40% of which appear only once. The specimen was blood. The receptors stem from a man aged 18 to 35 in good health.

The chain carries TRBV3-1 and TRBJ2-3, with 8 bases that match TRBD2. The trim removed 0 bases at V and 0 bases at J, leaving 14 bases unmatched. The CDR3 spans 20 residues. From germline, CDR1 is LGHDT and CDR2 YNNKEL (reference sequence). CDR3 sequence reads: CASSQEDRGGYMISTDTQYF. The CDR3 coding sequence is TGTGCCAGCAGCCAAGAGGACCGCGGGGGGTATATGATAAGCACAGATACGCAGTATTTT.

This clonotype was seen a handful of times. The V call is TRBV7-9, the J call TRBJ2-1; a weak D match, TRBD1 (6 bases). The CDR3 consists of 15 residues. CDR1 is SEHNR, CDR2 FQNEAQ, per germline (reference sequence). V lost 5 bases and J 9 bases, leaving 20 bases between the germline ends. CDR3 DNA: TGTGCCAGCAGCGTGACAGGTCAGCGGTCAATTGAGCAGTTCTTC. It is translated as CASSVTGQRSIEQFF. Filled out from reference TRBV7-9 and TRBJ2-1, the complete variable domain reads DTGVSQNPRHKITKRGQNVTFRCDPISEHNRLYWYRQTLGQGPEFLTYFQNEAQLEKSRLLSDRFSAERPKGSFSTLEIQRTEQGDSAMYLCASSVTGQRSIEQFFGPGTRLTVL.

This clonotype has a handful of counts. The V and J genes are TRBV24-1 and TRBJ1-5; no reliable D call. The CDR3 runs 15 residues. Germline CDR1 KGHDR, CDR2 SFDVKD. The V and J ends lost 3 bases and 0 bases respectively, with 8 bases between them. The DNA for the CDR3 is TGTGCCACCAGTGATGAGGGTTATAGCAATCAGCCCCAGCATTTT. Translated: CATSDEGYSNQPQHF.

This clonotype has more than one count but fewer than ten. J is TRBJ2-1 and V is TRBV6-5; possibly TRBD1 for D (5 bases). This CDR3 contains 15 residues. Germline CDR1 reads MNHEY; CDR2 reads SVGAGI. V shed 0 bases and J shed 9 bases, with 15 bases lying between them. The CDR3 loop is CASSYSSQGWSEQFF. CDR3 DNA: TGTGCCAGCAGTTACTCTTCGCAGGGATGGAGTGAGCAGTTCTTC.

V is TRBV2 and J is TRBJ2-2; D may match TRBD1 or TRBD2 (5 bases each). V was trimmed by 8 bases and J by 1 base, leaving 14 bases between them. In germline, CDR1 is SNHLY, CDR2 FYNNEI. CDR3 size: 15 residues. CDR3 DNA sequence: TGTGCCAGCTTGGATCGGGGCGTGAACACCGGGGAGCTGTTTTTT. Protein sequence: CASLDRGVNTGELFF.

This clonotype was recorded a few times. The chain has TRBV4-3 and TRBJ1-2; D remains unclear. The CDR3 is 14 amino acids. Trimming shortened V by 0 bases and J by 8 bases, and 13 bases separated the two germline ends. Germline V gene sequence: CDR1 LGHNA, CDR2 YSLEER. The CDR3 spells CASSQEGRFSGYTF. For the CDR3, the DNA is TGCGCCAGCAGCCAAGAGGGCAGATTTTCGGGCTACACCTTC.

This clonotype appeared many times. In nucleotides, the CDR3 is TGTGCCAGCAGTCAGATTAACAATGAGCAGTTCTTC. This gives the protein CASSQINNEQFF. The V and J genes are TRBV12-3 or TRBV12-4 and TRBJ2-1, with D unclear. This CDR3 has 12 amino acids. V was shortened by 5 bases and J by 5 bases, with 7 bases between the two germline ends.

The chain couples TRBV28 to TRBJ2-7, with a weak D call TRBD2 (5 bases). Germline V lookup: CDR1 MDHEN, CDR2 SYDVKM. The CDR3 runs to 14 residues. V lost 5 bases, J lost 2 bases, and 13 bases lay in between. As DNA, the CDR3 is TGTGCCAGCAGTGCCAGGACTCTCACCTACGAGCAGTACTTC. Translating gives CASSARTLTYEQYF.

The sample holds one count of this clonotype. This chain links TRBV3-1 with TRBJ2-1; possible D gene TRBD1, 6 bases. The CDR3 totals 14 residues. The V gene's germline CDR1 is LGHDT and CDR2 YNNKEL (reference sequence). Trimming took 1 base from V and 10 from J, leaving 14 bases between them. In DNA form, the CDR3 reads TGTGCCAGCAGCCAAGGCCGAACCGGGACAGAGCAGTTCTTC. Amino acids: CASSQGRTGTEQFF.

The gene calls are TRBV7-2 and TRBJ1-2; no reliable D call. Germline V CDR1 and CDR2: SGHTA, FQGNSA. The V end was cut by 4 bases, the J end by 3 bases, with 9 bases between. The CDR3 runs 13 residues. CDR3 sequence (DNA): TGTGCCAGCAGCTCCCCACAGCACTATGGCTACACCTTC. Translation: CASSSPQHYGYTF.

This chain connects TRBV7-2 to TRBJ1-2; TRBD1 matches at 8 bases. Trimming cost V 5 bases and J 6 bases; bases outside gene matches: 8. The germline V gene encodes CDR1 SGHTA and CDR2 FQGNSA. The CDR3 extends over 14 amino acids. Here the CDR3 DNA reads TGTGCCAGCAGCCAGGGGGCAACTCAGCATGGCTACACCTTC. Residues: CASSQGATQHGYTF.

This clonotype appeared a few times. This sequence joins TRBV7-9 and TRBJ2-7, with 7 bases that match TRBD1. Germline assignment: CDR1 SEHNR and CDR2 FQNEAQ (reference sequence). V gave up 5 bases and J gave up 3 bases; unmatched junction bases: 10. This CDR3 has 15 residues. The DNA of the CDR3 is TGTGCCAGCAGCCCCCTCCGGGACAGAGACTACGAGCAGTACTTC. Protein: CASSPLRDRDYEQYF.

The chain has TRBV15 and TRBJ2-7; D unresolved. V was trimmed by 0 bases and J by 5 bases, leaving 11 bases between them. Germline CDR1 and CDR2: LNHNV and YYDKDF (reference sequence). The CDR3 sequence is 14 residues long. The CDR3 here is CATSRDLDPNEQYF. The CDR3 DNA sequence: TGTGCCACCAGCAGAGATCTAGACCCGAACGAGCAGTACTTC.

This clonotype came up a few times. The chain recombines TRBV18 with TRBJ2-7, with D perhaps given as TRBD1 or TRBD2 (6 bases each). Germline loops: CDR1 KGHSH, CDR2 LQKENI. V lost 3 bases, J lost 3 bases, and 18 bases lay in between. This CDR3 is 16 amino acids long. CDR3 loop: CASSPRRGDGIYEQYF. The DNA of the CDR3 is TGTGCCAGCTCACCCAGAAGGGGGGATGGTATCTACGAGCAGTACTTC.

CDR3 DNA sequence: TGCAGTGCTAGGACCCCTAGCGGGGGCACAGATACGCAGTATTTT. Its translation is CSARTPSGGTDTQYF. This rearrangement joins TRBV20-1 to TRBJ2-3; 9 bases agree with TRBD2. Germline V gene lookup returns CDR1 DFQATT and CDR2 SNEGSKA (reference sequence). V lost 3 bases, J lost 1 base, and 5 bases stayed unmatched. The CDR3 extends over 15 amino acids.

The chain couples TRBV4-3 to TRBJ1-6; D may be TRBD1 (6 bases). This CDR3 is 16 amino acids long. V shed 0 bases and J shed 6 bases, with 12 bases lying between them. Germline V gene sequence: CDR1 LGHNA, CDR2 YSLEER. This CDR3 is CASSQDAGAGNSPLHF. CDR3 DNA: TGCGCCAGCAGCCAAGATGCAGGGGCTGGTAATTCACCCCTCCACTTT.

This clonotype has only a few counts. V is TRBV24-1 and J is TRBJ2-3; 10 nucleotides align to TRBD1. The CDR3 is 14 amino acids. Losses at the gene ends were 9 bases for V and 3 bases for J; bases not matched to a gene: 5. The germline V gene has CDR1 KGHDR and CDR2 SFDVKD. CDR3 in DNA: TGTGCCACCGCCGACAGGGGGCTAACAGATACGCAGTATTTT. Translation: CATADRGLTDTQYF.

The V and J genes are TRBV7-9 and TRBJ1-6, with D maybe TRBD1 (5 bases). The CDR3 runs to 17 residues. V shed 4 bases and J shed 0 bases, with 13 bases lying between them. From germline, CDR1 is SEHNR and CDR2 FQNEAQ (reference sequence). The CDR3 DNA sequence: TGTGCCAGCAGCTCCTCGGACAAGAGCTCCTATAATTCACCCCTCCACTTT. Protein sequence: CASSSSDKSSYNSPLHF. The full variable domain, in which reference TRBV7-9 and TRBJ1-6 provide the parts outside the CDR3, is DTGVSQNPRHKITKRGQNVTFRCDPISEHNRLYWYRQTLGQGPEFLTYFQNEAQLEKSRLLSDRFSAERPKGSFSTLEIQRTEQGDSAMYLCASSSSDKSSYNSPLHFGNGTRLTVT.

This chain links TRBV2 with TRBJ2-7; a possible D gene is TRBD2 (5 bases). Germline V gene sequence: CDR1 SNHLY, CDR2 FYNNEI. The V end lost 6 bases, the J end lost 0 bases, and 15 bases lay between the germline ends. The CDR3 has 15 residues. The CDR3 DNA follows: TGTGCCAGCAGCGACCGGGGTGGGCCCTCCTACGAGCAGTACTTC. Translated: CASSDRGGPSYEQYF.

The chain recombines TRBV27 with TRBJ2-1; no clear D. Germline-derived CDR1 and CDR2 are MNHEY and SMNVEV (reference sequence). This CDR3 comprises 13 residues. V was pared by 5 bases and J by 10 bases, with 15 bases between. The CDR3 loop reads CASSPLSAREQFF. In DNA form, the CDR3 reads TGTGCCAGCAGTCCTCTGAGCGCAAGGGAGCAGTTCTTC.

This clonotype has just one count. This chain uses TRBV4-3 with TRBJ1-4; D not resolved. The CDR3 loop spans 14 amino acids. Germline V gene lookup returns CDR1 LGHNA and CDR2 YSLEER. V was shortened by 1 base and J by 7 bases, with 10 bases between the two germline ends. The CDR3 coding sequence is TGCGCCAGCAGCCAAGCGGCCCTCGGTGAAAAACTGTTTTTT. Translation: CASSQAALGEKLFF.

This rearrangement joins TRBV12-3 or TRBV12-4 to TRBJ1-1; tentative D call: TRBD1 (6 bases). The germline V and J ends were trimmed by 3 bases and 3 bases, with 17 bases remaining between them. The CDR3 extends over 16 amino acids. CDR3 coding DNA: TGTGCCAGCAGTTTGCTGGCCAGGGGAGCGGACACTGAAGCTTTCTTT. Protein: CASSLLARGADTEAFF.

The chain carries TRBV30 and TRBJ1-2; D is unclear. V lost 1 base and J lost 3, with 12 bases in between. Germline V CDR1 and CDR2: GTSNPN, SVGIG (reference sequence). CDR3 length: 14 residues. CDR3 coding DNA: TGTGCCTGGAGTGATCGGCCCGTTCACTATGGCTACACCTTC. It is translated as CAWSDRPVHYGYTF. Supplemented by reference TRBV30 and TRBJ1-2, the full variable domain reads SQTIHQWPATLVQPVGSPLSLECTVEGTSNPNLYWYRQAAGRGLQLLFYSVGIGQISSEVPQNLSASRPQDRQFILSSKKLLLSDSGFYLCAWSDRPVHYGYTFGSGTRLTVV.

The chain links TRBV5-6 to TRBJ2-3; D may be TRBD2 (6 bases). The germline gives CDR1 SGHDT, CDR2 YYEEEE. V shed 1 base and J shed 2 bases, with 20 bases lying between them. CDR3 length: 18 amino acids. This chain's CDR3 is CASSLIAGLSPYTDTQYF. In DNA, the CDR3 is TGTGCCAGCAGCTTGATCGCGGGACTTTCACCGTACACAGATACGCAGTATTTT.

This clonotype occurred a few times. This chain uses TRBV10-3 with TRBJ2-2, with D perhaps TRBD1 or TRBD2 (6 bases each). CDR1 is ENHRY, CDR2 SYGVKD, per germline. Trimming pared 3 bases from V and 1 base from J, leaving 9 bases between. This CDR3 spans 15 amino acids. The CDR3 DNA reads TGTGCCATCAGTGACAGGGGACTGAACACCGGGGAGCTGTTTTTT. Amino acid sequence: CAISDRGLNTGELFF.

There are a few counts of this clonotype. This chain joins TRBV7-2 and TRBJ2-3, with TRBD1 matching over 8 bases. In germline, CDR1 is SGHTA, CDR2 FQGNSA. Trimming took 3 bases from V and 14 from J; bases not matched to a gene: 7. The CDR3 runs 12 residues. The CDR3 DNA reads TGTGCCAGCAGCTTGGGGACAGGTCGCAGGTATTTT. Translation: CASSLGTGRRYF.

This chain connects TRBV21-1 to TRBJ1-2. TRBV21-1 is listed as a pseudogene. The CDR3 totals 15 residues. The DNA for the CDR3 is TGTGCCGGCAGCAAGCCCGTGGGCCCTAACTATGGCTACACCTTC. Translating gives CAGSKPVGPNYGYTF.

CDR3 coding DNA: TGTGCCAGCAACGCGTCCGGCGAAAAACTGTTTTTT. It codes for CASNASGEKLFF. The chain links TRBV28 to TRBJ1-4; D is unclear. The CDR3 has 12 residues. Trimming removed 7 bases from V and 8 bases from J, with 11 bases in between. Germline V gives CDR1 MDHEN, CDR2 SYDVKM.